A selection of T cell receptor beta chains follows, all from one sample in a study of T cell responses to AZD1222 COVID-19 vaccine. Method: immunoSEQ multiplex PCR; TCRdb's copy keeps in-frame clones and lacks some. Here the sample spans approximately 89,000 clones, roughly 90% being singletons. The source material was peripheral blood, sampled on day 0 of AZD1222 vaccination. These receptors were obtained from an adult in good health. Both conserved end residues are part of each CDR3. The D gene is left open where the match is weak. Only part of the rows carry a size: once, few, many, or a class if the clone is expanded.

abundance: NA
j_gene: TRBJ2-1
v_gene: TRBV30
d_gene: TRBD1
CDR3aa: CAWSTDRGGNEQFF
CDR3nt: TGTGCCTGGAGTACGGACAGGGGCGGGAATGAGCAGTTCTTC

abundance: NA
j_gene: TRBJ1-1
v_gene: TRBV6-5
d_gene: NA
CDR3aa: CASRITGPFTEAFF
CDR3nt: TGTGCCAGCAGAATTACAGGGCCGTTCACTGAAGCTTTCTTT

abundance: NA
j_gene: TRBJ1-4
v_gene: TRBV19
d_gene: NA
CDR3aa: CASSRESTNEKLFF
CDR3nt: TGTGCCAGTAGTAGAGAATCGACTAATGAAAAACTGTTTTTT

abundance: NA
j_gene: TRBJ2-7
v_gene: TRBV2
d_gene: TRBD1
CDR3aa: CASPEVPVQGTGNFYEQYF
CDR3nt: TGTGCCAGCCCTGAAGTTCCCGTTCAGGGGACAGGGAATTTCTACGAGCAGTACTTC

abundance: NA
j_gene: TRBJ2-1
v_gene: TRBV2
d_gene: TRBD2
CDR3aa: CASRGTRAGEQFF
CDR3nt: TGTGCCAGCAGGGGGACTAGAGCCGGTGAGCAGTTCTTC

abundance: once
j_gene: TRBJ2-3
v_gene: TRBV28
d_gene: NA
CDR3aa: CASSPRSLTDTQYF
CDR3nt: TGTGCCAGCAGCCCAAGGTCCCTCACAGATACGCAGTATTTT

abundance: once
j_gene: TRBJ1-6
v_gene: TRBV28
d_gene: TRBD1
CDR3aa: CASSLSGQGNSPLHF
CDR3nt: TGTGCCAGCAGTTTATCCGGACAGGGGAATTCACCCCTCCACTTT

abundance: NA
j_gene: TRBJ1-2
v_gene: TRBV5-1
d_gene: NA
CDR3aa: CASSLEPLRGYTF
CDR3nt: TGCGCCAGCAGCTTGGAACCGCTTCGAGGCTACACCTTC

abundance: NA
j_gene: TRBJ1-3
v_gene: TRBV6-1
d_gene: NA
CDR3aa: CASSENPGAGGNTIYF
CDR3nt: TGTGCCAGCAGTGAAAACCCGGGGGCAGGGGGAAACACCATATATTTT

abundance: few
j_gene: TRBJ1-5
v_gene: TRBV19
d_gene: NA
CDR3aa: CASRRVGQPQHF
CDR3nt: TGTGCCAGTCGTCGGGTAGGACAGCCCCAGCATTTT

abundance: NA
j_gene: TRBJ1-2
v_gene: TRBV28
d_gene: NA
CDR3aa: CASSPAAGRRVGYTF
CDR3nt: TGTGCCAGCTCCCCTGCGGCGGGCAGGAGAGTTGGCTACACCTTC

abundance: once
j_gene: TRBJ1-1
v_gene: TRBV7-9
d_gene: NA
CDR3aa: CASRPDTMNTEAFF
CDR3nt: TGTGCCAGCAGACCTGACACCATGAACACTGAAGCTTTCTTT

abundance: NA
j_gene: TRBJ1-6
v_gene: TRBV27
d_gene: NA
CDR3aa: CASSFGSPNSPLHF
CDR3nt: TGTGCCAGCAGTTTTGGGTCTCCTAATTCACCCCTCCACTTT

abundance: NA
j_gene: TRBJ2-7
v_gene: TRBV19
d_gene: TRBD2
CDR3aa: CASSTGLAGGMAYEQYF
CDR3nt: TGTGCCAGTAGTACCGGACTAGCGGGGGGCATGGCGTACGAGCAGTACTTC

abundance: NA
j_gene: TRBJ2-7
v_gene: TRBV28
d_gene: TRBD2
CDR3aa: CASSLGVTSGYEQYF
CDR3nt: TGTGCCAGCAGTTTAGGGGTGACTAGCGGCTACGAGCAGTACTTC

abundance: NA
j_gene: TRBJ1-5
v_gene: TRBV12-3/TRBV12-4
d_gene: NA
CDR3aa: CASSFSGSQPQHF
CDR3nt: TGTGCCAGCAGTTTTTCGGGGTCTCAGCCCCAGCATTTT

abundance: NA
j_gene: TRBJ1-4
v_gene: TRBV15
d_gene: NA
CDR3aa: CATSSAGAEYEKLFF
CDR3nt: TGTGCCACCAGCAGCGCAGGGGCCGAGTACGAAAAACTGTTTTTT

abundance: NA
j_gene: TRBJ1-3
v_gene: TRBV29-1
d_gene: NA
CDR3aa: CSVLQRGNTIYF
CDR3nt: TGCAGCGTCCTTCAGCGGGGAAACACCATATATTTT

abundance: NA
j_gene: TRBJ1-2
v_gene: TRBV6-6
d_gene: NA
CDR3aa: CASSYPPGGIYGYTF
CDR3nt: TGTGCCAGCAGTTACCCTCCCGGAGGGATCTATGGCTACACCTTC

abundance: NA
j_gene: TRBJ1-5
v_gene: TRBV28
d_gene: TRBD1
CDR3aa: CASSYLGTGNQPQHF
CDR3nt: TGTGCCAGCAGTTACCTTGGGACAGGGAATCAGCCCCAGCATTTT

abundance: once
j_gene: TRBJ2-5
v_gene: TRBV5-5
d_gene: TRBD1
CDR3aa: CASSLWTGRETQYF
CDR3nt: TGTGCCAGCAGCTTGTGGACAGGCCGCGAGACCCAGTACTTC

abundance: NA
j_gene: TRBJ1-1
v_gene: TRBV28
d_gene: NA
CDR3aa: CAITELWAGSRAFF
CDR3nt: TGTGCCATCACAGAATTATGGGCGGGCAGCCGAGCTTTCTTT

abundance: NA
j_gene: TRBJ1-3
v_gene: TRBV5-1
d_gene: NA
CDR3aa: CASSLDRGGGNTIYF
CDR3nt: TGCGCCAGCAGCTTGGATCGGGGGGGTGGAAACACCATATATTTT

abundance: NA
j_gene: TRBJ2-1
v_gene: TRBV6-4
d_gene: TRBD2
CDR3aa: CASSDSASGGARGHEQFF
CDR3nt: TGTGCCAGCAGTGACTCGGCTAGCGGGGGGGCTAGGGGTCATGAGCAGTTCTTC

abundance: NA
j_gene: TRBJ1-5
v_gene: TRBV18
d_gene: NA
CDR3aa: CASSHLEGGQPQHF
CDR3nt: TGTGCCAGCTCACATTTGGAGGGAGGTCAGCCCCAGCATTTT

abundance: once
j_gene: TRBJ2-5
v_gene: TRBV7-2
d_gene: TRBD1
CDR3aa: CASSPGQRETQYF
CDR3nt: TGTGCCAGCAGCCCGGGACAGAGGGAGACCCAGTACTTC

abundance: many
j_gene: TRBJ2-1
v_gene: TRBV3-1/TRBV3-2
d_gene: NA
CDR3aa: CASTGSLSYNEQFF
CDR3nt: TGTGCCAGTACCGGAAGCCTCTCCTACAATGAGCAGTTCTTC

abundance: NA
j_gene: TRBJ1-2
v_gene: TRBV24-1
d_gene: NA
CDR3aa: CATSEGGLYGYTF
CDR3nt: TGTGCCACCAGTGAGGGGGGTCTCTATGGCTACACCTTC

abundance: NA
j_gene: TRBJ1-2
v_gene: TRBV6-5
d_gene: NA
CDR3aa: CATHGGANYGYTF
CDR3nt: TGTGCCACCCACGGGGGGGCGAACTATGGCTACACCTTC